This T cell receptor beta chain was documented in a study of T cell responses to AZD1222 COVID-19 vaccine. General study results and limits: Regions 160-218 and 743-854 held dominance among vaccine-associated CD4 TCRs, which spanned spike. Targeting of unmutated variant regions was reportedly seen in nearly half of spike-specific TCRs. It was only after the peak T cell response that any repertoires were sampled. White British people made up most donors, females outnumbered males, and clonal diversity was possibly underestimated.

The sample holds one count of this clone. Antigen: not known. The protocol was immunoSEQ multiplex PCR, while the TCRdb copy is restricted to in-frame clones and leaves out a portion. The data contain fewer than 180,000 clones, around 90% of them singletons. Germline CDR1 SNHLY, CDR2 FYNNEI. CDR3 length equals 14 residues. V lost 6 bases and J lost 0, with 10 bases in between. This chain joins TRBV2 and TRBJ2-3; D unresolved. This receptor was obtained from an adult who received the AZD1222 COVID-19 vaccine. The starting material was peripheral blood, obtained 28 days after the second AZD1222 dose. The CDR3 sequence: CASRVAPSTDTQYF. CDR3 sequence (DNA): TGTGCCAGCAGGGTGGCTCCTAGCACAGATACGCAGTATTTT.